Ten or more counts support the clone carrying this TCR beta chain. At one boundary the junction diverges from the germline segment, which might be a read error. These data belong to a study of spatial heterogeneity in lung cancer. This CDR3 contains 16 residues. Looked up from germline, CDR1 is SEHNR and CDR2 is FQNEAQ (reference sequence). TCRdb analysed the 5' RACE reads with MiXCR anew, one entry per CDR3 protein. The data hold around 40,000 distinct CDR3 sequences, with roughly 7.8% observed a single time. Regarding time point: blood at routine non-recurrence follow-up after resection. The receptor's source is a male donor with early-stage non-small cell lung cancer. Material: PBMCs, obtained at follow-up. The chain carries TRBV7-9 and TRBJ1-1; D unresolved. The CDR3 DNA sequence: TGTGCCAGCACCTTAACGGGAGGCAGCATGAACACTGAAGCTTTCTTT. This translates into CASTLTGGSMNTEAFF.